The entry below gives a single TCR beta chain sequence along with its context. No antigen is known for it. The data originate from a study of cytomegalovirus exposure and HLA in healthy donors. Study results and limitations: The study flagged some 180 TCR beta chains as cytomegalovirus-associated.

TCRdb's copy holds only in-frame clones and misses some; the assay was immunoSEQ multiplex PCR. The sample lists some 140,000 clones; just under 85% were seen once. Germline trimming cut 3 bases from V and 7 bases from J; bases unmatched to any gene: 16. Germline lookup yields CDR1 MNHEY and CDR2 SMNVEV (reference sequence). The CDR3 length is 18 residues. The chain uses TRBV27 and TRBJ2-1, with 9 positions matching TRBD1. Sequenced sample: PBMCs. The clonotype was recovered from a man aged 25-45 years in good health and CMV-seropositive. The CDR3 nucleotides are TGTGCCAGCAGTTTTGGACAGGGGAGAGTTTCAAAGGAAAATGAGCAGTTCTTC. The encoded protein is CASSFGQGRVSKENEQFF.